Listed below are T cell receptor beta chains from one sample, sequenced in a study of beta chain features in type 1 diabetes. Using immunoSEQ multiplex PCR, the repertoire was profiled, and TCRdb retains in-frame clones only, with some absent. This sample carries about 700,000 clones, 13% of them seen once, and the ten largest clones take 0.02% to 0.025%. The sequenced sample was naive CD4+ T cells from blood. The receptors stem from a man younger than 30 with type 1 diabetes. Both conserved end residues are part of each CDR3. The D gene is left open where the match is weak. The listing skips clone size in some rows; elsewhere it reads once, few, many or a size class.

abundance: few
d_gene: .
j_gene: TRBJ2-5
v_gene: TRBV27
CDR3nt: TGTGCCAGCAGTTCGACTTTTGAGGAGACCCAGTACTTC
CDR3aa: CASSSTFEETQYF

abundance: .
d_gene: .
j_gene: TRBJ1-2
v_gene: TRBV7-9
CDR3nt: TGTGCCAGCAGCTTCGGAGTTGATAGCTACACCTTC
CDR3aa: CASSFGVDSYTF

abundance: few
d_gene: TRBD1
j_gene: TRBJ2-5
v_gene: TRBV7-6
CDR3nt: TGTGCCAGCAGCTCCCTTACCCCGGGACAGGGGGTCGGAGAGACCCAGTACTTC
CDR3aa: CASSSLTPGQGVGETQYF

abundance: few
d_gene: TRBD1
j_gene: TRBJ2-6
v_gene: TRBV5-1
CDR3nt: TGCGCCAGCAGCGCGACAGGGGGTGCTGGGGCCAACGTCCTGACTTTC
CDR3aa: CASSATGGAGANVLTF

abundance: few
d_gene: TRBD1
j_gene: TRBJ2-5
v_gene: TRBV4-2
CDR3nt: TGTGCCAGCAGCCATGGACAGGGTTCGGAGACCCAGTACTTC
CDR3aa: CASSHGQGSETQYF

abundance: few
d_gene: .
j_gene: TRBJ2-1
v_gene: TRBV5-6
CDR3nt: TGTGCCAGCAGACCCGTGCGGCAGGGGGGGAACGATGAGCAGTTCTTC
CDR3aa: CASRPVRQGGNDEQFF

abundance: .
d_gene: .
j_gene: TRBJ1-2
v_gene: TRBV5-1
CDR3nt: TGCGCCAGCAGCCTACCACTACAGGGTCATGGCTACACCTTC
CDR3aa: CASSLPLQGHGYTF

abundance: .
d_gene: TRBD1
j_gene: TRBJ1-1
v_gene: TRBV28
CDR3nt: TGTGCCAGCAGTACCCAGGGGGCGCGGAACACTGAAGCTTTCTTT
CDR3aa: CASSTQGARNTEAFF

abundance: .
d_gene: TRBD1
j_gene: TRBJ1-6
v_gene: TRBV9
CDR3nt: TGTGCCAGCAGCGTAGAGGGGACAGCGGGATCACCCCTCCACTTT
CDR3aa: CASSVEGTAGSPLHF

abundance: .
d_gene: .
j_gene: TRBJ1-2
v_gene: TRBV9
CDR3nt: TGTGCCAGCAGCGTAGCCGGAACCGGGGTAAACTATGGCTACACCTTC
CDR3aa: CASSVAGTGVNYGYTF

abundance: .
d_gene: .
j_gene: TRBJ2-6
v_gene: TRBV9
CDR3nt: TGTGCCAGCAGCGCGTACTCTGGGGCCAACGTCCTGACTTTC
CDR3aa: CASSAYSGANVLTF

abundance: .
d_gene: .
j_gene: TRBJ1-2
v_gene: TRBV9
CDR3nt: TGTGCCAGCAGCGCCTCCGGGAGCCTTAGCTATGGCTACACCTTC
CDR3aa: CASSASGSLSYGYTF

abundance: .
d_gene: .
j_gene: TRBJ2-3
v_gene: TRBV27
CDR3nt: TGTGCCAGCAGTCGAGGGTATTCTAGCACAGATACGCAGTATTTT
CDR3aa: CASSRGYSSTDTQYF

abundance: few
d_gene: .
j_gene: TRBJ1-1
v_gene: TRBV9
CDR3nt: TGTGCCAGCAGCCCCCGCGGGGGGAGAGTCGGTTGGGGCACTGAAGCTTTCTTT
CDR3aa: CASSPRGGRVGWGTEAFF

abundance: few
d_gene: .
j_gene: TRBJ2-1
v_gene: TRBV6-5
CDR3nt: TGTGCCAGCAGTTACGGGGCAAGCGGGCAAAATGAGCAGTTCTTC
CDR3aa: CASSYGASGQNEQFF

abundance: few
d_gene: .
j_gene: TRBJ2-5
v_gene: TRBV5-4
CDR3nt: TGTGCCAGCAGCTTGCGACTGGAAGAGACCCAGTACTTC
CDR3aa: CASSLRLEETQYF

abundance: few
d_gene: .
j_gene: TRBJ2-1
v_gene: TRBV9
CDR3nt: TGTGCCAGCAGCGTAGGAGGGACCCAGCCCTACAATGAGCAGTTCTTC
CDR3aa: CASSVGGTQPYNEQFF

abundance: few
d_gene: .
j_gene: TRBJ2-5
v_gene: TRBV7-8
CDR3nt: TGTGCCAGCGGGCGCGACCGGACCGTCGGGACCCAGTACTTC
CDR3aa: CASGRDRTVGTQYF

abundance: few
d_gene: .
j_gene: TRBJ2-6
v_gene: TRBV7-9
CDR3nt: TGTGCCAGCAGCTTAGCCCGCTCTGGGGCCAACGTCCTGACTTTC
CDR3aa: CASSLARSGANVLTF

abundance: few
d_gene: .
j_gene: TRBJ1-1
v_gene: TRBV29-1
CDR3nt: TGCAGCGGGGGGGCCCCCTGGGGCACTGAAGCTTTCTTT
CDR3aa: CSGGAPWGTEAFF

abundance: .
d_gene: .
j_gene: TRBJ2-1
v_gene: TRBV7-2
CDR3nt: TGTGCCAGCAGCCCTTCTGGCCACTCCTACAATGAGCAGTTCTTC
CDR3aa: CASSPSGHSYNEQFF

abundance: few
d_gene: .
j_gene: TRBJ1-2
v_gene: TRBV11-2
CDR3nt: TGTGCCAGCAGCTCGATAAGGGGCAGCGGCTATGGCTACACCTTC
CDR3aa: CASSSIRGSGYGYTF

abundance: .
d_gene: .
j_gene: TRBJ2-3
v_gene: TRBV30
CDR3nt: TGTGCCTGGAGTGGTCAGGGAGGTGGTGGGCAGTATTTT
CDR3aa: CAWSGQGGGGQYF

abundance: .
d_gene: .
j_gene: TRBJ1-5
v_gene: TRBV30
CDR3nt: TGTGCCTGGAGTGTCCGGGACGATCAGCCCCAGCATTTT
CDR3aa: CAWSVRDDQPQHF

abundance: few
d_gene: .
j_gene: TRBJ2-3
v_gene: TRBV6-6
CDR3nt: TGTGCCAGCAGTTACCGCGGGGTAGATACGCAGTATTTT
CDR3aa: CASSYRGVDTQYF

abundance: few
d_gene: TRBD1
j_gene: TRBJ2-7
v_gene: TRBV2
CDR3nt: TGTGCCAGCAGTGAATGGACAGGGGACGGGTACGAGCAGTACTTC
CDR3aa: CASSEWTGDGYEQYF

abundance: .
d_gene: .
j_gene: TRBJ1-2
v_gene: TRBV10-3
CDR3nt: TGTGCCATCAGTGAGCAAGGAGCTGCTGGCTACACCTTC
CDR3aa: CAISEQGAAGYTF

abundance: .
d_gene: TRBD2
j_gene: TRBJ2-7
v_gene: TRBV11-2
CDR3nt: TGTGCCAGCAGCTCGATTAGCGGGGGACAGTTCTACGAGCAGTACTTC
CDR3aa: CASSSISGGQFYEQYF

abundance: .
d_gene: .
j_gene: TRBJ2-7
v_gene: TRBV19
CDR3nt: TGTGCCAGTAGTATCGGCGCGAGTGGGGGTTACGAGCAGTACTTC
CDR3aa: CASSIGASGGYEQYF

abundance: .
d_gene: .
j_gene: TRBJ2-7
v_gene: TRBV6-1
CDR3nt: TGTGCCAGCAAGGCCTTACTCAGGGAGCAGTACTTC
CDR3aa: CASKALLREQYF

abundance: few
d_gene: TRBD1
j_gene: TRBJ2-7
v_gene: TRBV7-8
CDR3nt: TGTGCCAGCAGCCCGAGGGGACAGCTCCTACAGTCCTACGAGCAGTACTTC
CDR3aa: CASSPRGQLLQSYEQYF

abundance: few
d_gene: .
j_gene: TRBJ1-5
v_gene: TRBV2
CDR3nt: TGTGCCAGCAGTGAAGGGACCGCTTATCAGCCCCAGCATTTT
CDR3aa: CASSEGTAYQPQHF

abundance: .
d_gene: .
j_gene: TRBJ2-7
v_gene: TRBV30
CDR3nt: TGTGCCTTCGGCGCATGGACCTACGAGCAGTACTTC
CDR3aa: CAFGAWTYEQYF

abundance: .
d_gene: .
j_gene: TRBJ1-2
v_gene: TRBV2
CDR3nt: TGTGCCAGCAGTGAGTTCCCGCAGGTTGATGGCTACACCTTC
CDR3aa: CASSEFPQVDGYTF

abundance: few
d_gene: .
j_gene: TRBJ1-2
v_gene: TRBV7-9
CDR3nt: TGTGCCAGCAGCTTACAGGGAAATGGCTACACCTTC
CDR3aa: CASSLQGNGYTF

abundance: .
d_gene: .
j_gene: TRBJ1-4
v_gene: TRBV18
CDR3nt: TGTGCCAGCTCACAAGATGCAACTAATGAAAAACTGTTTTTT
CDR3aa: CASSQDATNEKLFF

abundance: few
d_gene: TRBD1
j_gene: TRBJ1-1
v_gene: TRBV5-1
CDR3nt: TGCGCCAGCAGCTTGTTGGGACAGGGCGACACTGAAGCTTTCTTT
CDR3aa: CASSLLGQGDTEAFF

abundance: few
d_gene: .
j_gene: TRBJ1-1
v_gene: TRBV4-1
CDR3nt: TGCGCCAGCAGCCATAGAGGTATGGCAGGGTCCGTCACTGAAGCTTTCTTT
CDR3aa: CASSHRGMAGSVTEAFF

abundance: .
d_gene: TRBD1
j_gene: TRBJ2-3
v_gene: TRBV29-1
CDR3nt: TGCAGCGTCCCCGGCGGACAGGCAACTTCTAGCACAGATACGCAGTATTTT
CDR3aa: CSVPGGQATSSTDTQYF

abundance: few
d_gene: .
j_gene: TRBJ2-5
v_gene: TRBV5-4
CDR3nt: TGTGCCAGCAGGCACGGGACTGAAGAGACCCAGTACTTC
CDR3aa: CASRHGTEETQYF

abundance: few
d_gene: TRBD2
j_gene: TRBJ2-5
v_gene: TRBV30
CDR3nt: TGTGCCTGGGATCGGGCCCAGGGAGGGCAGACCCAGTACTTC
CDR3aa: CAWDRAQGGQTQYF

abundance: .
d_gene: TRBD1
j_gene: TRBJ1-3
v_gene: TRBV10-3
CDR3nt: TGTGCCATCAGTGACCAGGGGGTCCAATCTGGAAACACCATATATTTT
CDR3aa: CAISDQGVQSGNTIYF

abundance: .
d_gene: .
j_gene: TRBJ1-1
v_gene: TRBV4-1
CDR3nt: TGCGCCAGCAGGATTGTTGGGACATCTCCGACGAACACTGAAGCTTTCTTT
CDR3aa: CASRIVGTSPTNTEAFF

abundance: .
d_gene: .
j_gene: TRBJ1-1
v_gene: TRBV6-6
CDR3nt: TGTGCCAGCAGTCGATCATGGACAGCCACTGAAGCTTTCTTT
CDR3aa: CASSRSWTATEAFF

abundance: few
d_gene: .
j_gene: TRBJ2-7
v_gene: TRBV5-6
CDR3nt: TGTGCCAGCACCCGGGATGGGAGAAACGAGCAGTACTTC
CDR3aa: CASTRDGRNEQYF

abundance: .
d_gene: .
j_gene: TRBJ1-2
v_gene: TRBV21-1
CDR3nt: TGTGCCAGCAGCGCGCTATCCGGGACAAGAATGCTCTATGGCTACACCTTC
CDR3aa: CASSALSGTRMLYGYTF

abundance: few
d_gene: TRBD2
j_gene: TRBJ2-5
v_gene: TRBV18
CDR3nt: TGTGCCAGCTCATCACCAGGCCTAGCGGGAAATTACCAAGAGACCCAGTACTTC
CDR3aa: CASSSPGLAGNYQETQYF

abundance: few
d_gene: TRBD1
j_gene: TRBJ1-1
v_gene: TRBV11-2
CDR3nt: TGTGCCAGCAGCCCTCAAACGGGGACAGGGACTGGCACTGAAGCTTTCTTT
CDR3aa: CASSPQTGTGTGTEAFF

abundance: few
d_gene: TRBD1
j_gene: TRBJ2-7
v_gene: TRBV5-1
CDR3nt: TGCGCCAGCAGCCGCGCCGGAGGACAGGGGGACGAGCAGTACTTC
CDR3aa: CASSRAGGQGDEQYF

abundance: .
d_gene: .
j_gene: TRBJ2-3
v_gene: TRBV4-1
CDR3nt: TGCGCCAGCAGCCAAGTACCCCTCGATACGCAGTATTTT
CDR3aa: CASSQVPLDTQYF

abundance: few
d_gene: .
j_gene: TRBJ1-2
v_gene: TRBV6-6
CDR3nt: TGTGCCAGCAGTTACTCGCAGTCCCTTAACTATGGCTACACCTTC
CDR3aa: CASSYSQSLNYGYTF

abundance: few
d_gene: .
j_gene: TRBJ2-2
v_gene: TRBV6-6
CDR3nt: TGTGCCAGCAGAGACCAAGGGGAGAACACCGGGGAGCTGTTTTTT
CDR3aa: CASRDQGENTGELFF

abundance: .
d_gene: TRBD2
j_gene: TRBJ2-4
v_gene: TRBV10-3
CDR3nt: TGTGCCATCAGTGGGTCTAGCGGGGGTCAAAACATTCAGTACTTC
CDR3aa: CAISGSSGGQNIQYF

abundance: few
d_gene: .
j_gene: TRBJ2-3
v_gene: TRBV7-9
CDR3nt: TGTGCCAGCAACAAAGATTTGGGGACCACAGATACGCAGTATTTT
CDR3aa: CASNKDLGTTDTQYF

abundance: .
d_gene: .
j_gene: TRBJ1-2
v_gene: TRBV7-6
CDR3nt: TGTGCCAGCAGCTCCGCGGCGGACTATGGCTACACCTTC
CDR3aa: CASSSAADYGYTF